This entry lists 16 T cell receptor beta chains sequenced from one sample in a study of identical twins. TCRdb fed the 5' RACE reads into MiXCR, producing one record per CDR3 protein. The data contain under 250,000 distinct CDR3 sequences, approximately 8.3% of them singletons. The same sample was also studied in work on yellow fever vaccine responses in identical twins.

Sequences were obtained from memory (CD45RO+) T cells sorted from blood. These receptor sequences come from a woman aged 18 to 35 in good health.

This clonotype was seen more than once but under ten times. The chain has TRBV7-8 and TRBJ2-3; D uncertain. This CDR3 has 12 amino acids. Germline CDR1 reads SGHVS; CDR2 reads FQNEAQ. With 1 base removed from V and 5 bases from J, the gap between germline ends came to 4 bases. The CDR3 sequence is CASSLGIDTQYF. In DNA form, the CDR3 reads TGTGCCAGCAGCTTAGGCATAGATACGCAGTATTTT.

The chain carries TRBV20-1 and TRBJ1-2; TRBD1 aligns across 8 bases. J lost 6 bases, V lost 3 bases, and 6 bases had no gene match. Germline CDR1 reads DFQATT; CDR2 reads SNEGSKA (reference sequence). The CDR3 totals 13 residues. The CDR3 DNA follows: TGCAGTGCTAGGACAGGGGCCGCCGATGGCTACACCTTC. This codes for CSARTGAADGYTF.

The chain links TRBV11-2 to TRBJ2-5, with 8 bases identical to TRBD2. CDR3 length: 14 amino acids. Germline V gene lookup returns CDR1 SGHAT and CDR2 FQNNGV. V was clipped by 5 bases and J by 7 bases; unmatched bases: 9. Written as DNA, the CDR3 is TGTGCCAGCAGCCCCGGGGTAGCGGGGCGGACCCAGTACTTC. The encoded protein is CASSPGVAGRTQYF.

V and J are TRBV4-2 and TRBJ2-7; D is perhaps TRBD1 (7 bases). V was shortened by 10 bases and J by 3 bases, with 31 bases between the two germline ends. CDR1 and CDR2 from the germline V gene are LGHNA and YNFKEQ. There are 18 residues in the CDR3. The chain's CDR3 is CAMSPGLLCGTDLYEQYF. DNA for the CDR3: TGTGCCATGAGCCCCGGGCTCCTCTGCGGGACAGACCTCTACGAGCAGTACTTC.

This clonotype was found many times. This sequence joins TRBV5-6 and TRBJ2-3; D remains ambiguous. Germline CDR1 and CDR2: SGHDT and YYEEEE. The CDR3 has 15 amino acids. The V end lost 0 bases, the J end lost 0 bases, and 8 bases lay between the germline ends. CDR3 nucleotides: TGTGCCAGCAGCTTGGGTAGCCTAAGCACAGATACGCAGTATTTT. This sequence encodes CASSLGSLSTDTQYF.

In its sample, this clonotype was seen a few times. V usage is TRBV29-1 and J usage is TRBJ2-4; the match to TRBD1 covers 8 bases. V was clipped by 0 bases and J by 10 bases; unmatched bases: 11. The germline V gene has CDR1 SQVTM and CDR2 ANQGSEA. This CDR3 contains 15 residues. The CDR3 loop reads CSVEDWAGGLRIQYF. The CDR3 DNA reads TGCAGCGTTGAAGATTGGGCAGGGGGCCTTCGGATTCAGTACTTC. Variable domain in full (rest from reference TRBV29-1 and TRBJ2-4): SAVISQKPSRDICQRGTSLTIQCQVDSQVTMMFWYRQQPGQSLTLIATANQGSEATYESGFVIDKFPISRPNLTFSTLTVSNMSPEDSSIYLCSVEDWAGGLRIQYFGAGTRLSVL.

This clonotype was counted at least ten times. The CDR3 sequence: CSGDQTGGFGYTF. The DNA for the CDR3 is TGCAGCGGAGACCAGACAGGGGGATTTGGCTACACCTTC. This chain uses TRBV29-1 with TRBJ1-2; TRBD1 aligns across 9 bases. The CDR3 contains 13 residues. CDR1 and CDR2 from the germline V gene are SQVTM and ANQGSEA. The V gene end was trimmed by 7 bases and the J gene end by 7 bases; junction bases not matched to a gene: 10.

This clonotype was detected only a few times. The chain is built from TRBV29-1 and TRBJ2-4; TRBD1 aligns across 11 bases. CDR3 size: 13 residues. Germline V gene data show CDR1 as SQVTM and CDR2 as ANQGSEA. J was trimmed by 6 bases and V by 6 bases; bases with no gene match: 4. The CDR3 here is CSVRTGGINIQYF. For the CDR3, the DNA is TGCAGCGTGAGGACAGGGGGCATAAACATTCAGTACTTC. The full variable domain, its missing parts supplied by reference TRBV29-1 and TRBJ2-4, is SAVISQKPSRDICQRGTSLTIQCQVDSQVTMMFWYRQQPGQSLTLIATANQGSEATYESGFVIDKFPISRPNLTFSTLTVSNMSPEDSSIYLCSVRTGGINIQYFGAGTRLSVL.

This clonotype has just a few counts. This sequence joins TRBV10-3 and TRBJ1-1; no clear D gene. Germline assignment: CDR1 ENHRY and CDR2 SYGVKD. V was cut by 3 bases and J by 11 bases, with 16 bases left in between. The CDR3 runs 13 residues. CDR3 protein: CAISDLAGGGAFF. Here the CDR3 DNA reads TGTGCCATCAGTGACCTAGCGGGTGGTGGGGCTTTCTTT.

This clonotype was recorded at least ten times. V usage is TRBV29-1 and J usage is TRBJ2-3; perhaps D is TRBD1 or TRBD2 (6 bases each). The germline gives CDR1 SQVTM, CDR2 ANQGSEA. The CDR3 totals 13 residues. With 5 bases removed from V and 3 bases from J, the gap between germline ends came to 12 bases. CDR3 amino acids: CSVIRGQTDTQYF. As DNA, the CDR3 is TGCAGCGTTATTCGGGGGCAAACAGATACGCAGTATTTT.

The CDR3 nucleotides read TGCAGTGCTCGCGACAGGGGATATTCACCCCTCCACTTT. Translating it yields CSARDRGYSPLHF. This sequence joins TRBV20-1 and TRBJ1-6, with 8 bases lining up with TRBD1. Losses at the gene ends were 5 bases for V and 8 bases for J; bases not matched to a gene: 5. CDR3 length: 13 residues. Germline V lookup: CDR1 DFQATT, CDR2 SNEGSKA (reference sequence).

Ten or more counts support this clonotype. The chain employs TRBV29-1 and TRBJ2-7; weak D call: TRBD2 (5 bases). Germline V CDR1 and CDR2: SQVTM, ANQGSEA. The CDR3 extends over 14 amino acids. Trimming removed 7 bases at V and 1 base at J, with 17 bases between. In DNA, the CDR3 is TGCAGCGCCTTGGGGAGTTTCCCATCCTACGAGCAGTACTTC. Translating gives CSALGSFPSYEQYF.

This clonotype came up a few times. This rearrangement joins TRBV5-1 to TRBJ2-5; 8 bases map to TRBD2. This CDR3 region has 16 residues. CDR1 is SGHRS and CDR2 is YFSETQ in the germline V gene. V was clipped by 1 base and J by 1 base; unmatched bases: 6. CDR3 nucleotides: TGCGCCAGCAGCTTGAGGCGGGAGGCCCCCCAAGAGACCCAGTACTTC. Its translation is CASSLRREAPQETQYF.

This clonotype was seen repeatedly, ten times or more. The V and J genes are TRBV12-3 or TRBV12-4 and TRBJ2-1; the D gene could be TRBD1 or TRBD2 (5 bases each). The CDR3 runs to 11 residues. Trimming removed 5 bases at V and 12 bases at J, with 11 bases between. The DNA for the CDR3 is TGTGCCAGCAGTCCCCCCGGGACGCAGTTCTTC. Protein product: CASSPPGTQFF.

This clonotype was observed at least ten times. The chain uses TRBV29-1 and TRBJ1-1; D is undetermined. Germline CDR1 and CDR2: SQVTM and ANQGSEA. CDR3 length: 13 amino acids. Trimming cost V 1 base and J 5 bases, with 11 bases left between them. The CDR3 coding sequence is TGCAGCGTTGAAGTAGGCCGAGATACTGAAGCTTTCTTT. This sequence encodes CSVEVGRDTEAFF.

This clonotype has just a few counts. The chain uses TRBV5-6 and TRBJ1-1; D is undetermined. The CDR3 is 14 residues long. V lost 4 bases, J lost 4 bases, and 14 bases lay in between. CDR1 is SGHDT and CDR2 is YYEEEE in the germline V gene. Here the CDR3 reads CASSPGRWATEAFF. CDR3 coding DNA: TGTGCCAGCAGCCCGGGAAGGTGGGCCACTGAAGCTTTCTTT.